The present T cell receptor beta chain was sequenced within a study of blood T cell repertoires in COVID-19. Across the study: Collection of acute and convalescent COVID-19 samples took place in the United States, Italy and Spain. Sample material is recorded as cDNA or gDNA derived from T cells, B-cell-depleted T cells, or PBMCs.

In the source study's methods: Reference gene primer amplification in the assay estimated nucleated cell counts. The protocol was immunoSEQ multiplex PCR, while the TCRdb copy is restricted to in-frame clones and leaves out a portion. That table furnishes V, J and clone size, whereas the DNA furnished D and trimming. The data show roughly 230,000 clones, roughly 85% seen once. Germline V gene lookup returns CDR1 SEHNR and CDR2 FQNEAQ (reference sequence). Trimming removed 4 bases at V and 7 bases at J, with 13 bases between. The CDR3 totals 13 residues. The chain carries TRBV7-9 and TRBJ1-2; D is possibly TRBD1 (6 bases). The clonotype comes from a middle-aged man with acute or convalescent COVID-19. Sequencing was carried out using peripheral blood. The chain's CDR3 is CASSSTGQGGYTF. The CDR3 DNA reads TGTGCCAGCAGCTCCACGGGACAAGGTGGCTACACCTTC.